This T cell receptor (beta chain) was captured by sequencing in a study of T cells in Graves' hyperthyroidism and ophthalmopathy. There were TCR beta CDR3 regions amplified from RNA transcripts. HTBI primers drove first-round RT-PCR of the TCR CDR3. TCRdb passed the multiplex PCR reads through MiXCR, listing each CDR3 protein once. The sample contains about 270,000 distinct CDR3 sequences, 25% to 30% of which appear only once. The length of the CDR3 is 13 residues. The ends were cut back, 5 bases at V and 5 bases at J, with 9 bases in the middle. Germline lookup yields CDR1 SNHLY and CDR2 FYNNEI. Hyperthyroidism was newly diagnosed in patients aged 18 to 65 (duration under 2 months). Blood was obtained at the first hyperthyroidism diagnosis, which preceded any ophthalmopathy symptoms.

The clonotype was recovered from a man aged 40-49 years with Graves' hyperthyroidism that later progressed to Graves' ophthalmopathy. This chain uses TRBV2 with TRBJ2-2; D not resolved. Sequenced: blood. The CDR3 reads CASSIQETGELFF. The CDR3 region has the DNA TGTGCCAGCAGTATCCAGGAGACCGGGGAGCTGTTTTTT.